This T cell receptor (beta chain) was profiled in a study of T-cell memory formation after mild COVID-19 (dated by TCRdb to about 2021). Describing the broader study: TCR sequence clusters from the two donors were largely donor specific. The cohort was made up of two young adult volunteers, one female and one male, who were previously healthy. In two donors, T-cell clones that expanded and contracted after mild COVID-19 were followed by sequencing TCRalpha and TCRbeta repertoires longitudinally. General study outcomes and caveats: SARS-CoV-2 specificity was not confirmed for the second-wave clones peaking on day 37. Contracting CD4+ clones appeared mostly in the CM and EM memory subsets, whereas CD8+ clones were enriched in EMRA. Only two mild cases were covered by the study, and larger cohorts that include severe cases with pre-infection samples were considered necessary. The detection of some responding clones in pre-infection memory suggests that pre-existing cross-reactive memory T cells joined the SARS-CoV-2 response. Clones contracting from day 15 to 85 had balanced CD4/CD8 phenotypes, while a second wave expanding from day 15 to 37 was biased towards CD4+.

Ficoll-Paque density gradient centrifugation was used to isolate PBMCs. For sequencing, an Illumina NovaSeq 6000 was employed. cDNA libraries for TCRalpha and TCRbeta were prepared by 5'RACE using constant-segment primers, with sample barcodes and unique molecular identifiers added. Trizol reagent was used to extract RNA from every sample. Libraries were amplified in two PCR steps, with a second sample barcode and Illumina TruSeq adapters added in the second step. Sequencing of libraries was performed on an Illumina NovaSeq with 2 x 150 bp paired-end reads. The authors' pipeline ran thus. Demultiplexing of reads and collapsing into UMI-guided consensus sequences were performed with migec v1.2.7. With mixcr v2.1.11, UMI consensuses were aligned to TRA and TRB V and J templates and assembled into clonotypes. Clonotypes were classified as expanded or contracted when called significant by both edgeR and NoisET, with noise models trained on biological replicates. For edgeR calls, a false discovery rate-adjusted p below 0.01 and a log2 fold-change threshold of 1 were applied. PCA with hierarchical clustering of max-normalized trajectories of the 1000 most abundant clonotypes was used as exploratory dynamics analysis. Separately sequenced CD4+ and CD8+ repertoires were used to assign a CD4 or CD8 phenotype to each responding clone. Clones were called with MiXCR by TCRdb after fastp trimmed the public reads at Q25, and only in-frame beta chains were retained. Rows are combined by CDR3 protein, so each entry shows the most common genes and DNA. The authors' filters were not applied to this entry. For this sample there are tens of thousands of distinct CDR3 sequences; 21% appear just once. The top ten hold 1.5% to 1.7% of the sample.

Ten or more counts support this clonotype. Its recognized antigen is unknown. Per-base quality was not reported, and no clone a single base away is much larger than it. The CDR3 covers 15 residues, taking in both the cysteine and the phenylalanine. The retained sequence is limited to the CDR3, 45 bases, with the frame set at the first base. Reading the germline V gene gives CDR1 KGHSH and CDR2 LQKENI. The germline ends are 11 bases apart after V is trimmed by 3 bases and J by 0 bases. The specimen sequenced was PBMCs or a T cell subset sorted from them (not recorded which). The source of this sequence is an adult who had mild COVID-19 (a few samples of this study predate the infection). The sample titles of this study are shuffled in the database, so cell type and time point are left out. Here the chain combines TRBV18 and TRBJ1-1; a confident D gene designation cannot be given. The DNA sequence is given as TGTGCCAGCTCACCGCCAAGCCCCATGAACACTGAAGCTTTCTTT. Its protein reads: CASSPPSPMNTEAFF.